This T cell receptor (beta chain) was captured by sequencing in a study of blood T cell repertoires in COVID-19. Participants, 18 to 89 years old, spanned around 25 US areas. Germline V lookup: CDR1 LGHDT, CDR2 YNNKEL (reference sequence). With V trimmed by 7 bases and J by 3 bases, 3 bases remained unmatched. The CDR3 extends over 13 amino acids. Measured with immunoSEQ multiplex PCR; TCRdb has only the in-frame clones, and not every one. In the table there are about 310,000 clones, under 90% of which are singletons. This TCR came from a woman between 25 and 40 years old who had recovered from COVID-19. The gene calls are TRBV3-1 (or the pseudogene TRBV3-2) and TRBJ1-3, with 7 bases matching TRBD1. The sample taken for sequencing was PBMCs or T cells enriched from blood (not recorded which). The CDR3 sequence: CASTRDSGNTIYF. CDR3 in DNA: TGTGCCAGCACCCGGGACAGTGGAAACACCATATATTTT.